This T cell receptor beta chain was sequenced in a study of blood T cell repertoires in COVID-19. Clones were read by immunoSEQ multiplex PCR, and TCRdb kept only the in-frame ones, dropping some. The table lists 200,000 to 250,000 clones, approximately 90% of them singletons. Each recovered donor of Cohort 3 presented with two negative PCRs, clearance, or symptom resolution. Germline V gene data show CDR1 as SNHLY and CDR2 as FYNNEI. V lost 11 bases and J lost 5, with 10 bases in between. The CDR3 length is 11 residues. The gene calls are TRBV2 and TRBJ2-1; a weak D match, TRBD2 (5 bases). The sample taken for sequencing was PBMCs or T cells enriched from blood (not recorded which). This TCR derives from a middle-aged man who had recovered from COVID-19. The CDR3 nucleotides read TGTGCCGGCGGGCAGAACAATGAGCAGTTCTTC. Encoded protein: CAGGQNNEQFF. Full variable domain (rest looked up from reference TRBV2 and TRBJ2-1): EPEVTQTPSHQVTQMGQEVILRCVPISNHLYFYWYRQILGQKVEFLVSFYNNEISEKSEIFDDQFSVERPDGSNFTLKIRSTKLEDSAMYFCAGGQNNEQFFGPGTRLTVL.